The sequence of this T cell receptor (beta chain) was determined in a study of shared clonotypes between healthy human individuals. At the level of the study: CD4 naive and memory got three plates each, CD8 naive two, CD8 memory one. Study-level findings and limits: Four donors had roughly 5.2% of their naive CD4 clonotypes in common. Larger richness was generally estimated for naive than memory subsets.

This clone was found once. Its antigen remains unknown. Using immunoSEQ multiplex PCR, the repertoire was profiled, and TCRdb retains in-frame clones only, with some absent. The sample lists 2 million to 2.5 million clones, around 95% occurring once. Germline V lookup: CDR1 LGHNA, CDR2 YNFKEQ. Trimming cost V 1 base and J 6 bases, with 12 bases left between them. This CDR3 spans 15 amino acids. This receptor was obtained from a man between 18 and 35 years old in good health. Specimen: naive CD4+ T cells sorted from blood. Sample subset: CD45RA+ positively selected. This rearrangement joins TRBV4-2 to TRBJ1-4; D gene ambiguous. CDR3 coding DNA: TGTGCCAGCAGCCAAGCGGGGTCTGGAGATGAAAAACTGTTTTTT. This sequence encodes CASSQAGSGDEKLFF.